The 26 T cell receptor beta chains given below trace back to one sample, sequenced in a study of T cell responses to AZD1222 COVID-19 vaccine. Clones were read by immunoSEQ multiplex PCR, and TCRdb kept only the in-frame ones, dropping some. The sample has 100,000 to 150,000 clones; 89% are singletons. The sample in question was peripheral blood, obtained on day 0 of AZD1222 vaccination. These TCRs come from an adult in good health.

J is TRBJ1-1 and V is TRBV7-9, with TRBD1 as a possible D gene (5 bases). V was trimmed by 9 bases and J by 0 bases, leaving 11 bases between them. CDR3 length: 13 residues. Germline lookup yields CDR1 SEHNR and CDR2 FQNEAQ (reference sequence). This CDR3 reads CASRGSLNTEAFF. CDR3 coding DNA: TGTGCCAGTAGGGGCAGCTTGAACACTGAAGCTTTCTTT. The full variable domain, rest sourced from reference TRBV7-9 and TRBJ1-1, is DTGVSQNPRHKITKRGQNVTFRCDPISEHNRLYWYRQTLGQGPEFLTYFQNEAQLEKSRLLSDRFSAERPKGSFSTLEIQRTEQGDSAMYLCASRGSLNTEAFFGQGTRLTVV.

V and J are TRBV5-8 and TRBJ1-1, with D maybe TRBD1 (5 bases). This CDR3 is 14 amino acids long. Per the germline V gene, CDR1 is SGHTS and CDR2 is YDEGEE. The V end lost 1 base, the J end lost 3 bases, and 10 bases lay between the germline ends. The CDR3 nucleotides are TGTGCCAGCAGCTTGACGGGACGAGACACTGAAGCTTTCTTT. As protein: CASSLTGRDTEAFF.

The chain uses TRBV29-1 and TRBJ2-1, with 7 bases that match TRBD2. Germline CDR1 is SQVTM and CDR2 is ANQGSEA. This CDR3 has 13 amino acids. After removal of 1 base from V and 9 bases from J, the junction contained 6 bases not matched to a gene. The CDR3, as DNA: TGCAGCGTTGAAGTGGGAGGGCCAGGTGAGCAGTTCTTC. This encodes CSVEVGGPGEQFF.

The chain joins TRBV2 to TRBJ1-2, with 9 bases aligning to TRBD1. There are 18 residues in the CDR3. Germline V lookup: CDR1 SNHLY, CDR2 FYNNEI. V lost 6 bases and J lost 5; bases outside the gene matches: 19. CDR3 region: CASRAPTGQGIGGYGYTF. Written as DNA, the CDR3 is TGTGCCAGCAGGGCTCCAACGGGACAGGGTATCGGGGGGTATGGCTACACCTTC.

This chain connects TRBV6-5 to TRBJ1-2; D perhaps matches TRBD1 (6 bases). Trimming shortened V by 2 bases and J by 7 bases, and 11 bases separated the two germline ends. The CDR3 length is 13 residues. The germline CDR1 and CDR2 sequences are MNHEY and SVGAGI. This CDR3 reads CASSYGGQSGYTF. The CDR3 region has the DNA TGTGCCAGCAGTTACGGGGGCCAGAGTGGCTACACCTTC.

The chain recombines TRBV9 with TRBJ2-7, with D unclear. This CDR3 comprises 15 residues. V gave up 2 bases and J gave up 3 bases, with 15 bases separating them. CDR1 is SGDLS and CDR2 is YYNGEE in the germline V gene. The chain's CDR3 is CASSVASHPDYEQYF. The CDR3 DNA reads TGTGCCAGCAGCGTTGCATCCCACCCAGACTACGAGCAGTACTTC.

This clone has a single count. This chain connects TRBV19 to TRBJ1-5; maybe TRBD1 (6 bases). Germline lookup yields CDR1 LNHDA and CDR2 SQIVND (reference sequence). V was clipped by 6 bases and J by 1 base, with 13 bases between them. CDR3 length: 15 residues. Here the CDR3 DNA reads TGTGCCAGTAGGCCTGCCCAGGGGAGCAATCAGCCCCAGCATTTT. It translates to CASRPAQGSNQPQHF.

CDR3 loop: CASSFRIQETQYF. The CDR3, as DNA: TGTGCCAGCAGCTTTCGCATCCAAGAGACCCAGTACTTC. The chain recombines TRBV7-9 with TRBJ2-5; the D is unclear. The germline V gene encodes CDR1 SEHNR and CDR2 FQNEAQ (reference sequence). Trimming took 3 bases from V and 1 from J, leaving 6 bases between them. The CDR3 is made up of 13 amino acids.

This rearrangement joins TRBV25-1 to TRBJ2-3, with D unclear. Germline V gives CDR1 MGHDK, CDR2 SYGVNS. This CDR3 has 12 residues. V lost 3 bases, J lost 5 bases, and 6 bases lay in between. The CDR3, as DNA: TGTGCCAGCAGTGATTTACAAGATACGCAGTATTTT. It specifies CASSDLQDTQYF.

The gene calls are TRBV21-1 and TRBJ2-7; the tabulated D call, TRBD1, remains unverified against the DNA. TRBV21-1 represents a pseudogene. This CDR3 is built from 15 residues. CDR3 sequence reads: CASSKGEQGAYEQYF. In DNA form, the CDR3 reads TGTGCCAGCAGCAAGGGAGAACAGGGGGCGTACGAGCAGTACTTC.

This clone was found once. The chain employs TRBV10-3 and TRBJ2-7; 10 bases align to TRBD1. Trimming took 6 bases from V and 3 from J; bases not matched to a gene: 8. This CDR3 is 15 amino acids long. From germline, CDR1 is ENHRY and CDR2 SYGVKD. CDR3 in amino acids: CAIRGTGDVSYEQYF. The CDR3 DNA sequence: TGTGCCATCAGGGGGACAGGGGACGTTAGCTACGAGCAGTACTTC.

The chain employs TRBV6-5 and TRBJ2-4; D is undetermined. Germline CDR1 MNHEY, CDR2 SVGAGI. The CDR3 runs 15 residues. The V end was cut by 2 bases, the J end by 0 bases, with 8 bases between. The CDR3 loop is CASSYTDGAKNIQYF. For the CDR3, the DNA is TGTGCCAGCAGTTACACCGACGGAGCCAAAAACATTCAGTACTTC.

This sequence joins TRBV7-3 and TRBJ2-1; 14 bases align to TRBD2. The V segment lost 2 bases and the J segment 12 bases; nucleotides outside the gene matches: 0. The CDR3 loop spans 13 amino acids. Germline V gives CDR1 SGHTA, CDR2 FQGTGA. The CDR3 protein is CASSLGLAGGQFF. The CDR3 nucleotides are TGTGCCAGCAGCTTAGGACTAGCGGGAGGGCAGTTCTTC. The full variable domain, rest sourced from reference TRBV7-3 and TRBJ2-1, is GAGVSQTPSNKVTEKGKYVELRCDPISGHTALYWYRQSLGQGPEFLIYFQGTGAADDSGLPNDRFFAVRPEGSVSTLKIQRTERGDSAVYLCASSLGLAGGQFFGPGTRLTVL.

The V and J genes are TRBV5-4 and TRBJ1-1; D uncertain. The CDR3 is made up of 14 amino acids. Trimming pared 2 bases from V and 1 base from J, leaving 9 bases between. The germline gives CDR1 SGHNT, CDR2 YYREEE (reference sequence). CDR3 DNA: TGTGCCAGCAGCTTCCCCACATCGAACACTGAAGCTTTCTTT. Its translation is CASSFPTSNTEAFF.

The CDR3 loop is CASSVSRGGTDTQYF. The CDR3 coding sequence is TGTGCCAGCAGTGTCTCCAGGGGGGGCACAGATACGCAGTATTTT. This sequence joins TRBV6-4 and TRBJ2-3, with D perhaps matching TRBD1 (7 bases). The CDR3 extends over 15 amino acids. V lost 4 bases, J lost 1 base, and 12 bases lay in between. CDR1 MRHNA and CDR2 SNTAGT come from the germline V gene.

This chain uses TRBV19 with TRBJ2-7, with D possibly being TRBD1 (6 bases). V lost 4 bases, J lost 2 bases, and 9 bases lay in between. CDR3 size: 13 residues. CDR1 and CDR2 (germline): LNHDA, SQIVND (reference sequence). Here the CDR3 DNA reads TGTGCCAGTAGTAGGGACACCACCTACGAGCAGTACTTC. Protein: CASSRDTTYEQYF.

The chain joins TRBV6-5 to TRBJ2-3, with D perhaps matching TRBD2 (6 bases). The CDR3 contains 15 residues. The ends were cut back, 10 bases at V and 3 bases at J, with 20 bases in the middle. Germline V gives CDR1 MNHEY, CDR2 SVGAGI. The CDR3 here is CATTWGAGSTDTQYF. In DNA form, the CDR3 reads TGTGCCACCACTTGGGGTGCGGGATCTACAGATACGCAGTATTTT.

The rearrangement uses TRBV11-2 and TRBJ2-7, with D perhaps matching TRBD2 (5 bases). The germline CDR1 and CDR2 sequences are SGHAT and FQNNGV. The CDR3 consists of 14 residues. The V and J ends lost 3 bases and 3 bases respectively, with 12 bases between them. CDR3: CASSFRGVDYEQYF. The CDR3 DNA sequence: TGTGCCAGCAGCTTTCGGGGAGTTGACTACGAGCAGTACTTC.

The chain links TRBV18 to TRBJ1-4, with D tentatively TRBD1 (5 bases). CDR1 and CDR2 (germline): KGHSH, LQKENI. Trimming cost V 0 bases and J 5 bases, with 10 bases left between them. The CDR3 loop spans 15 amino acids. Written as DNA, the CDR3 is TGTGCCAGCTCACCACCGGGGACGGCAAATGAAAAACTGTTTTTT. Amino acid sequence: CASSPPGTANEKLFF.

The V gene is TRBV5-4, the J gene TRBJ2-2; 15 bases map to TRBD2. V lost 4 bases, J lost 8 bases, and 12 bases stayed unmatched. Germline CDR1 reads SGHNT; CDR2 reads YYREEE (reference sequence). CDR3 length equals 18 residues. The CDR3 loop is CASSPPPGLAGGTGELFF. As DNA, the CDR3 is TGTGCCAGCAGCCCCCCTCCGGGACTAGCGGGAGGAACAGGGGAGCTGTTTTTT.

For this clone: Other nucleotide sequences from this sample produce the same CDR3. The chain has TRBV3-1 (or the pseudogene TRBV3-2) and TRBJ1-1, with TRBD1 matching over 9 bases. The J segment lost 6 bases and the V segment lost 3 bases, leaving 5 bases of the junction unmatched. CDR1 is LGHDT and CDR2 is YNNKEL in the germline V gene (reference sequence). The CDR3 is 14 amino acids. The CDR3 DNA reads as TGTGCCAGCAGCCAGACAGGGGGATCGGCTGAAGCTTTCTTT. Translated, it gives CASSQTGGSAEAFF.

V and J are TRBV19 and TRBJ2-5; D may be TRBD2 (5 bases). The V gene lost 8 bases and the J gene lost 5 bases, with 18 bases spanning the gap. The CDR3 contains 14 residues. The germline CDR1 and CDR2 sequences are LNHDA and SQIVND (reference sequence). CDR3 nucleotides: TGTGCCAGTTCGGTGGGAGTTTTTCCGGAGACCCAGTACTTC. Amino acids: CASSVGVFPETQYF. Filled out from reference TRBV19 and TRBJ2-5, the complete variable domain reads DGGITQSPKYLFRKEGQNVTLSCEQNLNHDAMYWYRQDPGQGLRLIYYSQIVNDFQKGDIAEGYSVSREKKESFPLTVTSAQKNPTAFYLCASSVGVFPETQYFGPGTRLLVL.

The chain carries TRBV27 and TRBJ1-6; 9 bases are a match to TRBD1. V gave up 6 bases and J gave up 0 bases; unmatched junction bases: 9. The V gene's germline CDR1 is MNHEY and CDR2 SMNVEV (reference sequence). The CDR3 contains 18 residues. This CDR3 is CASSPGTGQSSYNSPLHF. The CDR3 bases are TGTGCCAGCAGCCCCGGGACAGGGCAAAGCTCCTATAATTCACCCCTCCACTTT.

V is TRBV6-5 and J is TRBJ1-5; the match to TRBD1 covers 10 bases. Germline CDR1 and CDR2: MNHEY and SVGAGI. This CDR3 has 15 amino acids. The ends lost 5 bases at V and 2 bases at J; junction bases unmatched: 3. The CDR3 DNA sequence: TGTGCCAGCAGTCACGGGACAGGGGGCAATCAGCCCCAGCATTTT. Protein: CASSHGTGGNQPQHF.

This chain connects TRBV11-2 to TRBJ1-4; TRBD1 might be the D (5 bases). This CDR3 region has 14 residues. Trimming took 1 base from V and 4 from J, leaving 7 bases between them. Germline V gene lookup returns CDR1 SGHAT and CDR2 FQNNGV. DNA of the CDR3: TGTGCCAGCAGCTTAGGACAGAGTAATGAAAAACTGTTTTTT. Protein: CASSLGQSNEKLFF.

CDR3 sequence reads: CSASTLRQGPDEQYF. CDR3 coding DNA: TGCAGTGCTAGTACTCTTCGACAGGGTCCGGACGAGCAGTACTTC. The chain uses TRBV20-1 and TRBJ2-7; 7 nucleotides match TRBD1. The CDR3 loop spans 15 amino acids. Germline CDR1 DFQATT, CDR2 SNEGSKA (reference sequence). With V trimmed by 3 bases and J by 5 bases, 13 bases remained unmatched.